The next 12 T cell receptor beta chains were all read from a single sample in a study of cytomegalovirus exposure and HLA in healthy donors. The PCR contained 60 Vbeta and 13 Jbeta primers. Libraries were prepared by immunoSEQ multiplex PCR; TCRdb keeps only in-frame clonotypes and omits some of them. The profile shows some 220,000 clones, around 89% of them singletons. The sequencing input was PBMCs. These receptors all come from a young woman in good health and CMV-seronegative.

The rearrangement links TRBV11-2 to TRBJ2-5; 11 bases map to TRBD2. The CDR3 extends over 16 amino acids. After removal of 5 bases from V and 3 bases from J, the junction contained 8 bases not matched to a gene. From germline, CDR1 is SGHAT and CDR2 FQNNGV. The CDR3 protein is CASSLYGSGREETQYF. CDR3 nucleotides: TGTGCCAGCAGCCTTTATGGTAGCGGGAGGGAAGAGACCCAGTACTTC.

This chain connects TRBV5-1 to TRBJ1-6; D call uncertain. Per germline, CDR1 SGHRS and CDR2 YFSETQ. Trimming cost V 0 bases and J 6 bases, with 10 bases left between them. The CDR3 is made up of 15 amino acids. The CDR3 reads CASSLGGSSNSPLHF. DNA of the CDR3: TGCGCCAGCAGCTTGGGAGGGTCGAGTAATTCACCCCTCCACTTT.

V and J are TRBV19 and TRBJ2-7, with 7 bases identical to TRBD1. In germline, CDR1 is LNHDA, CDR2 SQIVND (reference sequence). The CDR3 runs 14 residues. V lost 10 bases and J lost 3; bases outside the gene matches: 12. The DNA of the CDR3 is TGTGCCACTTCGATCGGGACAGATGACTACGAGCAGTACTTC. This gives the protein CATSIGTDDYEQYF.

The chain recombines TRBV6-5 with TRBJ2-7; tentatively, D is TRBD1 (6 bases). V lost 2 bases and J lost 3, with 8 bases in between. The V gene's germline CDR1 is MNHEY and CDR2 SVGAGI. This CDR3 contains 13 residues. The CDR3 here is CASSYHRDYEQYF. CDR3 in DNA: TGTGCCAGCAGTTACCACAGGGACTACGAGCAGTACTTC.

This sequence joins TRBV11-2 and TRBJ2-1; weak D call: TRBD1 (5 bases). Trimming took 7 bases from V and 4 from J, leaving 20 bases between them. Germline loops: CDR1 SGHAT, CDR2 FQNNGV. This CDR3 is 16 amino acids long. Here the CDR3 DNA reads TGTGCCAGCACCTCTATGGAAGGTCGACAGTACAATGAGCAGTTCTTC. As protein: CASTSMEGRQYNEQFF.

The chain's CDR3 is CASSADRGRAEQYF. The CDR3 nucleotides are TGCGCCAGCAGCGCCGACAGGGGAAGGGCCGAGCAGTACTTC. This chain uses TRBV5-1 with TRBJ2-7; 8 positions match TRBD1. Unmatched junction bases numbered 9, after V lost 4 bases and J lost 6 bases. CDR1 and CDR2 (germline): SGHRS, YFSETQ. CDR3 length: 14 amino acids. Using reference TRBV5-1 and TRBJ2-7 for the parts outside the CDR3, the full variable domain is KAGVTQTPRYLIKTRGQQVTLSCSPISGHRSVSWYQQTPGQGLQFLFEYFSETQRNKGNFPGRFSGRQFSNSRSEMNVSTLELGDSALYLCASSADRGRAEQYFGPGTRLTVT.

The rearrangement joins TRBV5-1 to TRBJ2-2, with TRBD2 matching over 10 bases. The CDR3 is 15 amino acids. V lost 5 bases and J lost 2; bases outside the gene matches: 3. CDR1 is SGHRS, CDR2 YFSETQ, per germline. CDR3 bases: TGCGCCAGCAGACCTAGCGGGGGCAACACCGGGGAGCTGTTTTTT. It translates to CASRPSGGNTGELFF.

J is TRBJ1-1 and V is TRBV7-9; maybe TRBD1 (5 bases). Trimming stripped 5 bases from V and 3 bases from J, with 13 bases between. Germline V gene lookup returns CDR1 SEHNR and CDR2 FQNEAQ (reference sequence). The CDR3 is 14 residues long. CDR3 loop: CASSLNRQHTEAFF. The CDR3, as DNA: TGTGCCAGCAGCCTAAACAGACAGCACACTGAAGCTTTCTTT.

The chain employs TRBV4-1 and TRBJ2-7, with D possibly matching TRBD1 (6 bases). Germline values: CDR1 MGHRA, CDR2 YSYEKL. Trimming took off 2 bases at V and 4 bases at J, with 9 bases between the two ends. This CDR3 comprises 13 residues. The CDR3 DNA sequence: TGCGCCAGCAGCCAAATAACAGGGTACGAGCAGTACTTC. Translating gives CASSQITGYEQYF.

The chain employs TRBV12-2 and TRBJ1-1; the table's D call, TRBD1, has no DNA check behind it. TRBV12-2 is a listed pseudogene. This CDR3 is 15 amino acids long. The CDR3 sequence: CASRFSGGKKTEAFF. For the CDR3, the DNA is TGTGCAAGTCGCTTCTCAGGGGGCAAGAAGACTGAAGCTTTCTTT.

The rearrangement links TRBV5-6 to TRBJ2-1; 13 bases map to TRBD2. This CDR3 comprises 14 residues. The V and J ends lost 6 bases and 9 bases, in that order; junction bases with no gene match: 6. Germline assignment: CDR1 SGHDT and CDR2 YYEEEE. CDR3 bases: TGTGCCAGCAAAGGACTAGCGGGAGTTTTTGAGCAGTTCTTC. Protein: CASKGLAGVFEQFF.

With regard to this clone: At the DNA level, this CDR3 is encoded by other sequences in the same sample as well. The chain joins TRBV5-6 to TRBJ1-1; D unresolved. The CDR3 length is 18 residues. The ends were cut back, 0 bases at V and 0 bases at J, with 18 bases in the middle. CDR1 SGHDT and CDR2 YYEEEE come from the germline V gene. The CDR3: CASSLARGQRTMNTEAFF. In nucleotides, the CDR3 is TGTGCCAGCAGCTTGGCTCGGGGTCAGAGAACCATGAACACTGAAGCTTTCTTT.